A single T cell receptor (beta chain) is shown here with its context. This clonotype occurred many times. Its binding antigen is unknown. Base qualities are not provided; no much larger clone lies one nucleotide away. The data originate from a study of T cells in Graves' hyperthyroidism and ophthalmopathy (dated by TCRdb to between 2018 and 2021). About the investigation overall: Peripheral blood samples were taken at the time of initial diagnosis, prior to any treatment. The paper reports TCR Vbeta CDR3 sequencing of approximately 130 peripheral blood samples: some 41 ophthalmopathy, 70 to 85 hyperthyroidism and approximately 17 progressor patients. Thyroid tissue and blood T-cell repertoires from more than five Graves' hyperthyroidism patients were also compared in the study. To identify distinguishing TCR V-J signatures, a discovery cohort of around 100 patients was used, comprising some 45 with Graves' ophthalmopathy and 57 with stable Graves' hyperthyroidism. The 90 to 100 discovery patients were randomly split 7:3 into training and test sets. After blood sampling, hyperthyroidism patients were treated with methimazole at a starting dose of 30 mg daily, and ophthalmopathy patients were treated with high-dose intravenous methylprednisolone. Prospective prediction of ophthalmopathy was tested in an independent validation cohort consisting of some 20 hyperthyroidism patients and approximately 16 patients who later progressed to ophthalmopathy. Findings and caveats that apply to the study as a whole: Ophthalmopathy was separated from stable hyperthyroidism by a 13 V-J signature model, with about 88% sensitivity and 81% to 83% specificity obtained in cross-validation and 80%/75% obtained in testing. Blood samples also contained most of the expanded thyroid clonotypes (frequency above 0.001), which suggests that blood repertoires may reflect thyroid immune responses. In validation, progression to ophthalmopathy was predicted by the model with nearly 71% sensitivity and just over 72% specificity, a median of roughly 6 months before onset. No statistical method was used to fix the sample size in advance, and group allocation was not hidden from the investigators.

TCR beta CDR3 regions were amplified from RNA transcripts. For the first round of RT-PCR on the TCR CDR3, the HTBI primer set was used together with the Qiagen OneStep RT-PCR kit. Libraries were constructed in a second round of multiplex PCR, after which size selection and purification were performed. Sequencing of the libraries was done on an Illumina HiSeq2000 using paired-end 100 bp reads. Per the source publication's procedure: SOAPnuke was used to process the raw data, with reads discarded if the reads contained adapters or uncalled bases, had a mean Phred below 15, or lacked an exact constant-primer or identifier match. COPE v1.2.5 was used to merge the high-quality paired reads, and each unique nucleotide sequence was defined as a clonotype. Clonotypes were aligned to IMGT TRBV, TRBD and TRBJ reference segments using MiTCR v1.1. The analysis was restricted to V-J combinations with a frequency above 0.0001, which together covered roughly 99% of the repertoires. A TCS score was defined as the ratio of F50 (clonal expansion) to E x V (chaos), with BLOSUM62-based TCRdist applied between CDR3 peptides within each V-J. Welch's t-statistics and random forest reduced around 520 V-J features to about 13, which were used in a naive Bayes classifier (R e1071). Using fastp trimming at Q25 and MiXCR clonotype assembly, TCRdb reanalyzed the public sequencing data and kept in-frame beta chains. Each CDR3 protein appears once, grouped with its most common genes and DNA. These V and J calls rely on TCRdb rather than the paper's analysis. The sample table contains some 510,000 distinct CDR3 sequences; only one count was recorded for roughly 20% of them. Clones ranked in the top ten supply 26% of the sample.

Taken from cysteine to phenylalanine, the CDR3 has 16 residues. Only the CDR3 part of the read is kept: 48 bases, read in frame from the first base. According to the germline V gene (reference sequence), CDR1 reads MNHEY and CDR2 reads SMNVEV. After removal of 1 base from V and 5 bases from J, the junction retains 5 bases not matched to a gene. Stable Graves' hyperthyroidism was defined as the absence of progression to ophthalmopathy over 18 months of follow-up. Hyperthyroidism patients were newly diagnosed, with disease duration under 2 months, and aged 18 to 65 years. The study excluded patients with uncontrolled infections, other autoimmune diseases, pregnancy or lactation. Diagnoses relied on clinical symptoms, serum thyroxine and TRAb, thyroid ultrasound and orbital computed tomography. PBMCs were isolated from about 10 ml of fresh peripheral blood by Ficoll-Paque density gradient centrifugation. Trizol reagent was used to extract total RNA, and RNA quality was then checked on an Agilent 2100 Bioanalyzer.

The V gene is TRBV27 and the J gene is TRBJ2-2; 9 bases in the junction line up with TRBD1. Sequencing input: blood. The source of this sequence is a man younger than 30 with Graves' hyperthyroidism. The CDR3 protein sequence reads: CASSLYGQGRTGELFF. The nucleotide sequence is TGTGCCAGCAGTTTATATGGACAGGGGAGAACCGGGGAGCTGTTTTTT.